A single sample gave rise to the 13 T cell receptor beta chains below, sequenced in a study of regulatory T cells in long-lasting Graves disease (TCRdb year 2021). The intended sense of this specimen's time point label: newly diagnosed GD, antithyroid drugs for less than 3 months. For both TCR sequencing and RNA sequencing, RNA was extracted from PBMCs using TRIzol. The library was made by multiplex PCR. The sequencer listed for this sample is Illumina HiSeq 4000. TCR beta libraries were built with iRepertoire HTBI primers and Arm-PCR amplification of CDR3 regions. The raw public data were reprocessed by TCRdb itself: fastp quality trimming at Q25, MiXCR clonotype calling, in-frame beta chains only. Under each unique CDR3 protein, matching rows form one entry showing the most common genes and DNA. This sample is represented by about 560,000 distinct CDR3 sequences; about 15% of them were singletons. Together, the top ten hold around 11% of the sample.

These data were also filed under a second study, of T cells in Graves' hyperthyroidism and ophthalmopathy.

Material: peripheral blood mononuclear cells (PBMCs), obtained at new diagnosis, from a patient treated with antithyroid drugs. Receptors were obtained from a man aged 18 to 30 with Graves disease. Donor details come from another sample of the same person, matched by shared clones.

This clonotype was recorded only once. Here the CDR3 omits its conserved ending phenylalanine or tryptophan, so a read error is the likely source. The genes are TRBV6-2 or TRBV6-3 and TRBJ1-1; no clear D. From germline, CDR1 is MNHEY and CDR2 SVGEGT. V lost 0 bases and J lost 1, with 6 bases in between. CDR3 length: 14 amino acids. Here the CDR3 DNA reads TGTGCCAGCAGTTACTCGAACCGGAACACTGAAGCTTTCCTT. Amino acid sequence: CASSYSNRNTEAFL.

This clonotype was found many times. The chain couples TRBV12-3 or TRBV12-4 to TRBJ1-1; no clear D. V lost 5 bases, J lost 1 base, and 5 bases lay in between. This CDR3 spans 12 amino acids. CDR3 sequence (DNA): TGTGCCAGCAGTCCAGGGAACACTGAAGCTTTCTTT. Its translation is CASSPGNTEAFF.

This clonotype was recorded at least ten times. V is TRBV12-3 or TRBV12-4 and J is TRBJ2-1; 10 nucleotides align to TRBD2. After removal of 1 base from V and 3 bases from J, the junction contained 3 bases not matched to a gene. This CDR3 has 16 amino acids. Here the CDR3 reads CASSLGLAGVYNEQFF. DNA of the CDR3: TGTGCCAGCAGTTTAGGGCTAGCGGGAGTCTACAATGAGCAGTTCTTC.

This chain joins TRBV5-1 and TRBJ2-7, with D perhaps TRBD2 (5 bases). The CDR3 extends over 14 amino acids. Trimming left V 3 bases short and J 3 bases short, with 13 bases between. The V gene's germline CDR1 is SGHRS and CDR2 YFSETQ. CDR3 in amino acids: CASSSDSSSYEQYF. The CDR3 DNA follows: TGCGCCAGCAGCTCGGACTCTTCAAGCTACGAGCAGTACTTC.

This clonotype was seen repeatedly, ten times or more. The chain uses TRBV7-9 and TRBJ1-2; D is unclear. V gave up 3 bases and J gave up 0 bases, with 8 bases separating them. Germline V gives CDR1 SEHNR, CDR2 FQNEAQ (reference sequence). The CDR3 length is 14 residues. The CDR3 DNA follows: TGTGCCAGCAGCTTGGGCCTCGCTAACTATGGCTACACCTTC. Protein sequence: CASSLGLANYGYTF. Full variable domain (missing parts from reference TRBV7-9 and TRBJ1-2): DTGVSQNPRHKITKRGQNVTFRCDPISEHNRLYWYRQTLGQGPEFLTYFQNEAQLEKSRLLSDRFSAERPKGSFSTLEIQRTEQGDSAMYLCASSLGLANYGYTFGSGTRLTVV.

V gene TRBV9 combines with J gene TRBJ1-1; TRBD1 is a possible D gene (6 bases). CDR3 size: 15 residues. Germline lookup yields CDR1 SGDLS and CDR2 YYNGEE. Trimming removed 3 bases from V and 0 bases from J, with 12 bases in between. CDR3 amino acids: CASSAEGDMNTEAFF. The CDR3, as DNA: TGTGCCAGCAGCGCCGAGGGGGACATGAACACTGAAGCTTTCTTT.

Comment on this clonotype: A much larger clone is a single base away; this may be a read error. J is TRBJ2-4 and V is TRBV6-1; possible D gene TRBD1, 6 bases. The J call may be mistaken, given a closer DNA end match to TRBJ2-1. CDR1 and CDR2 from the germline V gene are MNHNS and SASEGT. CDR3 size: 13 residues. CDR3 DNA: TGTGCCAGCAGTCTGGACAGCAAAAACATTCAGTTCTTC. Residues: CASSLDSKNIQFF.

About this clonotype: Given a much more abundant clone one base away, this may be a read error. The chain uses TRBV20-1 and TRBJ1-2; TRBD1 aligns across 9 bases. The CDR3 runs to 12 residues. J was trimmed by 6 bases and V by 8 bases; bases with no gene match: 7. The germline V gene has CDR1 DFQATT and CDR2 SNEGSKA (reference sequence). DNA for the CDR3: TGCAGTCCTTGGACAGGGGTTAATGGCTACACCTTC. Protein sequence: CSPWTGVNGYTF.

This clonotype was found many times. This chain links TRBV18 with TRBJ1-1; unclear D gene. CDR3 length: 15 residues. Germline CDR1 is KGHSH and CDR2 is LQKENI. Trimming removed 3 bases from V and 1 base from J, with 12 bases in between. Written as DNA, the CDR3 is TGTGCCAGCTCACCGAATCGTGGGAGGAACACTGAAGCTTTCTTT. Amino acids: CASSPNRGRNTEAFF.

This clonotype has at least ten counts. The V gene is TRBV10-3, the J gene TRBJ1-5; D is possibly TRBD1 (6 bases). CDR1 ENHRY and CDR2 SYGVKD come from the germline V gene. CDR3 length: 14 residues. V gave up 3 bases and J gave up 5 bases, with 11 bases separating them. Here the CDR3 reads CAISDMGAYQPQHF. CDR3 nucleotide sequence: TGTGCCATCAGTGATATGGGGGCTTATCAGCCCCAGCATTTT.

This clonotype was detected a few times. This chain links TRBV20-1 with TRBJ2-1; 11 nucleotides align to TRBD2. In germline, CDR1 is DFQATT, CDR2 SNEGSKA (reference sequence). V lost 2 bases, J lost 9 bases, and 6 bases stayed unmatched. This CDR3 is built from 14 residues. CDR3 nucleotides: TGCAGTGCTAGATCACTAGCGGGAGTCCCTGAGCAGTTCTTC. This gives the protein CSARSLAGVPEQFF.

There are many counts of this clonotype. V usage is TRBV27 and J usage is TRBJ2-1, with TRBD2 as a possible D gene (5 bases). The CDR3 totals 13 residues. The V gene lost 8 bases and the J gene lost 7 bases, with 15 bases spanning the gap. The germline gives CDR1 MNHEY, CDR2 SMNVEV (reference sequence). CDR3 in amino acids: CASRPGKVNEQFF. CDR3 nucleotide sequence: TGTGCCAGCCGTCCGGGGAAGGTGAATGAGCAGTTCTTC.

The J gene is TRBJ1-6, the V gene TRBV5-1, with no clear D. Germline V gives CDR1 SGHRS, CDR2 YFSETQ. The CDR3 contains 14 residues. V was shortened by 4 bases and J by 7 bases, with 12 bases between the two germline ends. The CDR3 is CASSTGDRNSPLHF. In nucleotides, the CDR3 is TGCGCCAGCAGCACGGGAGATAGAAATTCACCCCTCCACTTT.